One TCR beta chain is described in this entry. CDR3 length equals 16 residues. The V and J ends lost 5 bases and 2 bases respectively, with 16 bases between them. Germline V gene sequence: CDR1 SGHTA, CDR2 FQGTGA. This entry comes from a study of T cell changes during pregnancy in multiple sclerosis. TCRdb's table, derived via immunoSEQ multiplex PCR, lists solely in-frame clones and lacks some. The sample comprises 60,000 to 70,000 clones, about 90% of which are singletons, and around 2.5% rests with the top ten. This sample comprised peripheral blood, obtained in the second trimester of pregnancy. The receptor comes from a female donor in good health, enrolled as a control in a pregnancy study. The chain couples TRBV7-3 to TRBJ2-1; D may be TRBD2 (6 bases). CDR3 sequence reads: CASSPTGSGTYNEQFF. CDR3 sequence (DNA): TGTGCCAGCAGCCCCACGGGTAGCGGTACCTACAATGAGCAGTTCTTC.